A selection of T cell receptor beta chains follows, all from one sample in a study of CD8 T cells in Susac syndrome. TCRdb re-called the immunoSEQ multiplex PCR reads with MiXCR, one entry per CDR3 protein. The sample contains about 300,000 distinct CDR3 sequences, over 75% of which appear only once. The material sequenced was CD8+ T cells from PBMCs. The receptor source for this set is a human donor with multiple sclerosis. Each CDR3 is given with its conserved first and last residue. D genes are given only for firm matches. Expanded clones are given a class, and other clones once, few, many or no size at all.

abundance	len	v_gene	d_gene	j_gene	CDR3aa	CDR3nt
NA	13	TRBV20-1	NA	TRBJ2-3	CSARGLHGDTQYF	TGCAGTGCTAGAGGGCTGCATGGAGATACGCAGTATTTT
NA	15	TRBV7-2	TRBD1	TRBJ2-7	CASSNGQGPSYEQYF	TGTGCCAGCAGCAACGGACAGGGGCCATCCTACGAGCAGTACTTC
NA	13	TRBV13	NA	TRBJ2-1	CASSLIDHNEQFF	TGTGCCAGCAGCTTAATAGACCACAATGAGCAGTTCTTC
NA	14	TRBV29-1	TRBD2	TRBJ2-3	CSSGTSGPSDTQYF	TGCAGCTCCGGGACTAGCGGGCCATCGGATACGCAGTATTTT
NA	16	TRBV9	TRBD2	TRBJ2-7	CASSPPGLAGLYEQYF	TGTGCCAGCAGCCCACCCGGACTAGCGGGGCTCTACGAGCAGTACTTC
NA	13	TRBV9	NA	TRBJ1-1	CASSVVAGAEAFF	TGTGCCAGCAGCGTAGTGGCGGGCGCTGAAGCTTTCTTT
NA	14	TRBV4-3	NA	TRBJ2-2	CASSHPRVGGELFF	TGCGCCAGCAGCCACCCACGGGTGGGCGGGGAGCTGTTTTTT
NA	17	TRBV4-3	NA	TRBJ1-4	CASSQDSEGGTNEKLFF	TGCGCCAGCAGCCAAGATTCAGAGGGTGGAACTAATGAAAAACTGTTTTTT
NA	15	TRBV14	TRBD1	TRBJ2-7	CASRHKRDRGFEQYF	TGTGCCAGCAGACACAAGAGGGACAGAGGGTTCGAGCAGTACTTC
NA	14	TRBV5-6	NA	TRBJ2-1	CASSGKGYYNEQFF	TGTGCCAGCAGTGGGAAGGGGTACTACAATGAGCAGTTCTTC
NA	15	TRBV6-4	TRBD2	TRBJ2-2	CASSDTSEDTGELFF	TGTGCCAGCAGTGATACTAGCGAGGACACCGGGGAGCTGTTTTTT
once	16	TRBV19	NA	TRBJ2-1	CASSITSPSSYNEQFF	TGTGCCAGTAGTATTACTAGCCCGAGCTCCTACAATGAGCAGTTCTTC
few	13	TRBV20-1	NA	TRBJ2-7	CSARGTREYEQYF	TGCAGTGCTAGAGGGACCCGCGAATACGAGCAGTACTTC
once	12	TRBV7-8	NA	TRBJ1-5	CASSSLYQPQHF	TGTGCCAGCAGCTCATTATATCAGCCCCAGCATTTT
NA	16	TRBV9	TRBD2	TRBJ2-1	CASSGSGTSFDNEQFF	TGTGCCAGCAGCGGGTCCGGGACTAGCTTTGACAATGAGCAGTTCTTC
NA	17	TRBV12-3/TRBV12-4	TRBD2	TRBJ2-2	CASSLAPRLAGTGELFF	TGTGCCAGCAGTTTAGCTCCGAGACTAGCGGGGACCGGGGAGCTGTTTTTT
NA	14	TRBV4-1	NA	TRBJ2-5	CASSQDLGVETQYF	TGCGCCAGCAGCCAAGATCTGGGCGTGGAGACCCAGTACTTC
NA	16	TRBV28	TRBD2	TRBJ2-3	CASRTRAGGHTDTQYF	TGTGCCAGCAGGACCAGAGCGGGAGGGCACACAGATACGCAGTATTTT
once	16	TRBV23-1	TRBD1	TRBJ2-5	CAQSRTGAHERETQYF	TGCGCCCAAAGCAGGACAGGGGCTCACGAACGGGAGACCCAGTACTTC
NA	15	TRBV10-3	NA	TRBJ2-3	CAISEGSRETDTQYF	TGTGCCATCAGTGAGGGCAGCCGCGAGACAGATACGCAGTATTTT
NA	16	TRBV6-5	TRBD2	TRBJ2-7	CASSSTWTSGGYEQYF	TGTGCCAGCAGTTCAACCTGGACTAGCGGGGGCTACGAGCAGTACTTC
NA	14	TRBV2	TRBD1	TRBJ2-7	CASTSGTGGYEQYF	TGTGCCAGCACCTCCGGGACAGGGGGCTACGAGCAGTACTTC
NA	16	TRBV29-1	TRBD1	TRBJ1-2	CSAKGQGLSGPYGYTF	TGCAGCGCTAAGGGACAGGGCCTATCAGGGCCCTATGGCTACACCTTC
once	13	TRBV27	TRBD2	TRBJ2-1	CASSLGGGHEQFF	TGTGCAAGCAGTTTGGGCGGGGGTCATGAGCAGTTCTTC
NA	15	TRBV28	TRBD1	TRBJ2-5	CASSTTGTAQETQYF	TGTGCCAGCAGTACGACCGGGACAGCCCAAGAGACCCAGTACTTC
NA	14	TRBV7-9	NA	TRBJ2-7	CASSSAGRGYEQYF	TGTGCCAGCAGCTCCGCAGGCAGGGGTTACGAGCAGTACTTC
NA	15	TRBV4-1	TRBD2	TRBJ2-7	CASSRLTSAAYEQYF	TGCGCCAGCAGCCGCCTCACTAGCGCCGCCTACGAGCAGTACTTC
NA	13	TRBV30	NA	TRBJ2-7	CAWSRDSSYEQYF	TGTGCCTGGAGTCGTGACAGCTCCTACGAGCAGTACTTC
NA	13	TRBV12-3/TRBV12-4	NA	TRBJ2-3	CASTLGGTDTQYF	TGTGCCAGCACTTTGGGAGGCACAGATACGCAGTATTTT
NA	14	TRBV4-1	NA	TRBJ2-2	CASSPGARGGELFF	TGCGCCAGCAGCCCCGGGGCCCGGGGCGGGGAGCTGTTTTTT
NA	18	TRBV20-1	NA	TRBJ1-1	CSARDPVRQGPMNTEAFF	TGCAGTGCTAGAGACCCGGTCCGCCAGGGGCCAATGAACACTGAAGCTTTCTTT
NA	13	TRBV7-2	NA	TRBJ2-7	CASSGRSNYEQYF	TGTGCCAGCAGCGGAAGGAGCAACTACGAGCAGTACTTC
NA	15	TRBV2	NA	TRBJ2-4	CASDGLSVAKNIQYF	TGTGCCAGCGACGGGCTATCCGTAGCCAAAAACATTCAGTACTTC
NA	15	TRBV2	TRBD2	TRBJ2-3	CASMQAGTLADTQYF	TGTGCCAGCATGCAAGCGGGAACCCTGGCAGATACGCAGTATTTT
NA	14	TRBV5-6	NA	TRBJ1-2	CASSLGVGTYGYTF	TGTGCCAGCAGCTTGGGGGTAGGGACCTATGGCTACACCTTC
NA	15	TRBV19	TRBD1	TRBJ2-7	CASSYTGTGDYEQYF	TGTGCCAGTAGCTACACCGGGACAGGGGACTACGAGCAGTACTTC